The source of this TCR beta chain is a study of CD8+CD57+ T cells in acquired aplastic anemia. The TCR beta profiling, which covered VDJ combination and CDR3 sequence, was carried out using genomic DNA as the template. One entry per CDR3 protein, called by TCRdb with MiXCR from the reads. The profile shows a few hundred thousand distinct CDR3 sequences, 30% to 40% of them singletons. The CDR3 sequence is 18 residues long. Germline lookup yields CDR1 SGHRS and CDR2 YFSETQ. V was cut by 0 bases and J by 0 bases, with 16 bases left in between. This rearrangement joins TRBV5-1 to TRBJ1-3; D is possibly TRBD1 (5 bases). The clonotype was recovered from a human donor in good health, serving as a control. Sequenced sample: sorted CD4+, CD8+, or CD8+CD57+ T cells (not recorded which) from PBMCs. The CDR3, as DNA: TGCGCCAGCAGCTTGGCCGACAGTATAAGAGACTCTGGAAACACCATATATTTT. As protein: CASSLADSIRDSGNTIYF.